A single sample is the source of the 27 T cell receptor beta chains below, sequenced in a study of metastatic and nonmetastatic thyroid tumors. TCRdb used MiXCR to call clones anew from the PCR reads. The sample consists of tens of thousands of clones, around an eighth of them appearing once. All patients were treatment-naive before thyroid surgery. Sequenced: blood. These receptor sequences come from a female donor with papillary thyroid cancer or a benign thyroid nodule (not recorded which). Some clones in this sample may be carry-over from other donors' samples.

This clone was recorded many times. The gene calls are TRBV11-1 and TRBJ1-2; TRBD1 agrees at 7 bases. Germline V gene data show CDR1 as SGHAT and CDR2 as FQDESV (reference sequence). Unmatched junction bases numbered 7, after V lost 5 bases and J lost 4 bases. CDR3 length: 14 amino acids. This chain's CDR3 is CASSGTANPYGYTF. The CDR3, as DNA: TGTGCCAGCAGCGGGACAGCTAATCCCTATGGCTACACCTTC.

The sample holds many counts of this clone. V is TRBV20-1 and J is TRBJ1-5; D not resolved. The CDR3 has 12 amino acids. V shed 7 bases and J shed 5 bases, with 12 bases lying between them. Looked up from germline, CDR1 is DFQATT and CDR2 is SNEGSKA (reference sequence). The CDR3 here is CSVQKRDQPQHF. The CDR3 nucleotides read TGCAGTGTTCAGAAGAGGGATCAGCCCCAGCATTTT.

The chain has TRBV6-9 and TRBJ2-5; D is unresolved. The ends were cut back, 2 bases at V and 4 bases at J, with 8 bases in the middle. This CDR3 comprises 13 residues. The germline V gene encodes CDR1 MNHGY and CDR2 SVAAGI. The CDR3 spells CASSYAIRETQYF. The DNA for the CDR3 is TGTGCCAGCAGTTATGCCATCCGAGAGACCCAGTACTTC.

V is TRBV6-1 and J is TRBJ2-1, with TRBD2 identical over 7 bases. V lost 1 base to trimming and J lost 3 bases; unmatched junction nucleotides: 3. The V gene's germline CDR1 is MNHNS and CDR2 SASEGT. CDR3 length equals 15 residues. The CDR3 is CASSEEAGSYNEQFF. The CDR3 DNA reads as TGTGCCAGCAGTGAAGAAGCGGGAAGCTACAATGAGCAGTTCTTC.

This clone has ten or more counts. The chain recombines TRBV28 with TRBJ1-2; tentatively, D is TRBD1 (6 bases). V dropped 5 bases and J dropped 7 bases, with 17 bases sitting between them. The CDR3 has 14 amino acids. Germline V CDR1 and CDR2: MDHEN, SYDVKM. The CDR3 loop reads CASSVRQGGGGYTF. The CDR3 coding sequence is TGTGCCAGCAGTGTACGACAAGGGGGGGGTGGCTACACCTTC.

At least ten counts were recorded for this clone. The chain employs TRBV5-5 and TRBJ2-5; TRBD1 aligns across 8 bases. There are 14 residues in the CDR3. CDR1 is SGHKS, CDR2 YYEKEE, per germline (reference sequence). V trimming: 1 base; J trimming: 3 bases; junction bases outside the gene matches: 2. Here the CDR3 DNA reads TGTGCCAGCAGCTTGACGACAGGGGAAGAGACCCAGTACTTC. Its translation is CASSLTTGEETQYF. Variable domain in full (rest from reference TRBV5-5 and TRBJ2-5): DAGVTQSPTHLIKTRGQQVTLRCSPISGHKSVSWYQQVLGQGPQFIFQYYEKEERGRGNFPDRFSARQFPNYSSELNVNALLLGDSALYLCASSLTTGEETQYFGPGTRLLVL.

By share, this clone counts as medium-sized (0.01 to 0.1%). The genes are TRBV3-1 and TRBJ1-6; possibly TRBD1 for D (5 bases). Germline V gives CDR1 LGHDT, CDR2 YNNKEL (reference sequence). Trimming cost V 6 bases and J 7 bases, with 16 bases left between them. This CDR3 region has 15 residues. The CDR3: CASSLGTHGNSPLHF. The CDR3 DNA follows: TGTGCCAGCAGTTTAGGGACCCATGGGAATTCACCCCTCCACTTT.

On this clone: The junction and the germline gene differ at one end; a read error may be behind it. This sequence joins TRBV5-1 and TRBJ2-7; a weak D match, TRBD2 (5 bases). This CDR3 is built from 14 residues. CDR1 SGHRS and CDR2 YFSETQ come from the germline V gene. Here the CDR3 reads CASRMTGLSYNQYF. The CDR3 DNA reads TGTGCCAGCAGGATGACCGGACTCTCCTACAATCAGTACTTC.

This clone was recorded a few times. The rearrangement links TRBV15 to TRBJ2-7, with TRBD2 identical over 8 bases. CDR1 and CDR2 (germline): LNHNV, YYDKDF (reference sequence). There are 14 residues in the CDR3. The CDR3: CETSSRGLAYEQYF. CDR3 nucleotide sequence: TGTGAAACCAGCAGTAGAGGACTAGCTTACGAGCAGTACTTC.

CDR3 sequence reads: CSANPGTSSCYEQYF. The CDR3 DNA follows: TGCAGTGCCAACCCTGGGACTAGCAGTTGTTACGAGCAGTACTTC. The chain recombines TRBV20-1 with TRBJ2-7, with TRBD2 matching over 9 bases. Germline assignment: CDR1 DFQATT and CDR2 SNEGSKA (reference sequence). This CDR3 is built from 15 residues. The V gene end was trimmed by 6 bases and the J gene end by 4 bases; junction bases not matched to a gene: 13.

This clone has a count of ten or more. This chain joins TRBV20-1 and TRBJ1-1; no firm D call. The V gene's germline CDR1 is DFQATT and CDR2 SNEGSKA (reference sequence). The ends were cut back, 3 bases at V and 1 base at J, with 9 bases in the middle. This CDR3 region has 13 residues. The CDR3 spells CSARRAPNTEAFF. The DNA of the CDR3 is TGCAGTGCTAGGCGGGCCCCGAACACTGAAGCTTTCTTT.

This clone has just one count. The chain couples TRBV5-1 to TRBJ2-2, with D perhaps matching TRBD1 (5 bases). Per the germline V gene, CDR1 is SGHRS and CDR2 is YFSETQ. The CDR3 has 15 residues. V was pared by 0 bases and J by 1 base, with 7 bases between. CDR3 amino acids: CASSLGGLNTGELFF. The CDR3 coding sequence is TGCGCCAGCAGCTTGGGGGGCTTGAACACCGGGGAGCTGTTTTTT.

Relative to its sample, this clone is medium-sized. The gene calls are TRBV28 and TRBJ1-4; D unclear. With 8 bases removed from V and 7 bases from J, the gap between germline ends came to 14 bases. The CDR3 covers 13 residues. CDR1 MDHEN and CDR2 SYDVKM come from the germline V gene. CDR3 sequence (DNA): TGTGCCAGCCGGGCGGCCGGTGGTGAAAAACTGTTTTTT. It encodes CASRAAGGEKLFF.

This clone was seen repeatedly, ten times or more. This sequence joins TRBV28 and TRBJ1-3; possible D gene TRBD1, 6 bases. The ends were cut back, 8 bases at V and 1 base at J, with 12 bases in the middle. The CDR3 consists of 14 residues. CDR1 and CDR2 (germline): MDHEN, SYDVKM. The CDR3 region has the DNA TGTGCCAGCGGGGGGCTCGGTTCTGGAAACACCATATATTTT. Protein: CASGGLGSGNTIYF.

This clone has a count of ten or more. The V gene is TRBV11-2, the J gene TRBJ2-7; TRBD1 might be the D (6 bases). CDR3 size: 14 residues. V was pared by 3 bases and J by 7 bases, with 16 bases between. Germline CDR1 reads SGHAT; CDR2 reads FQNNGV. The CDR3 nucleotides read TGTGCCAGCAGCTTGCGCAGGGGCTTAGGGGAGCAGTACTTC. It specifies CASSLRRGLGEQYF. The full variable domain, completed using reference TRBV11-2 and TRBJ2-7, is EAGVAQSPRYKIIEKRQSVAFWCNPISGHATLYWYQQILGQGPKLLIQFQNNGVVDDSQLPKDRFSAERLKGVDSTLKIQPAKLEDSAVYLCASSLRRGLGEQYFGPGTRLTVT.

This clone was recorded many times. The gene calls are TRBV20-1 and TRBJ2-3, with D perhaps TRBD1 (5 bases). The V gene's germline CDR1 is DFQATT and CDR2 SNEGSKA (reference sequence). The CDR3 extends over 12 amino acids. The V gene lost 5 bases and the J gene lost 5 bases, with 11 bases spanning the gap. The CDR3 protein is CSAQGLLDTQYF. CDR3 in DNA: TGCAGTGCTCAGGGCCTTCTAGATACGCAGTATTTT.

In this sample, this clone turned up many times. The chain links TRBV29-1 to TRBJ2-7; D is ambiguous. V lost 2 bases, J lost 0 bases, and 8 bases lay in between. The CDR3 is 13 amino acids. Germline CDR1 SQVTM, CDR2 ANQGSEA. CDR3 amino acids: CSVERADSYEQYF. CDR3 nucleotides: TGCAGCGTTGAACGGGCAGACTCCTACGAGCAGTACTTC.

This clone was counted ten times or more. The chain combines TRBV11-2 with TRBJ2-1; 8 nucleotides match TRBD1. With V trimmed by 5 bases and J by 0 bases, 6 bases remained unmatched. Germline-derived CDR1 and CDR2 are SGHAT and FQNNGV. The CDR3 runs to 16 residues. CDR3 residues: CASSPGDRSSYNEQFF. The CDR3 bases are TGTGCCAGCAGCCCAGGGGACAGGAGCTCCTACAATGAGCAGTTCTTC.

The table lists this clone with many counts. The DNA for the CDR3 is TGTGCCACCAGTTCGAAAGTTAGTAGCGGGATTCGGGCTGAGCAGTTCTTC. It is translated as CATSSKVSSGIRAEQFF. The genes are TRBV24-1 and TRBJ2-1; 8 positions agree with TRBD2. Germline V CDR1 and CDR2: KGHDR, SFDVKD. This CDR3 contains 17 residues. The V gene end was trimmed by 6 bases and the J gene end by 9 bases; junction bases not matched to a gene: 18.

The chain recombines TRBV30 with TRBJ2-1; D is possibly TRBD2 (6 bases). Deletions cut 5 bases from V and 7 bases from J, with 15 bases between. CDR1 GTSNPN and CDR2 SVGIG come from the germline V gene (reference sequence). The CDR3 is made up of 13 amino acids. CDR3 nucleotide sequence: TGTGCCTGGTACGGAGGGCCCGTGAATGAGCAGTTCTTC. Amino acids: CAWYGGPVNEQFF.

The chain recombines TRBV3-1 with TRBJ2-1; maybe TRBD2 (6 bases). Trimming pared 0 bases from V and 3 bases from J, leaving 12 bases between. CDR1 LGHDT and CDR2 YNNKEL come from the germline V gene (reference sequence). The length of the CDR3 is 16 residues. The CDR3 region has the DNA TGTGCCAGCAGCCAAGATGGCGCGGGAATCTACAATGAGCAGTTCTTC. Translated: CASSQDGAGIYNEQFF.

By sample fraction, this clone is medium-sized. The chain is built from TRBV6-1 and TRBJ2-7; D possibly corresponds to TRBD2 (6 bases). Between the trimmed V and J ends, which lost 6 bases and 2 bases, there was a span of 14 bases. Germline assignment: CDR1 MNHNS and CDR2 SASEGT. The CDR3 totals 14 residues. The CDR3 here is CASSPRDLAYEQYF. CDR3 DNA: TGTGCCAGCAGCCCCCGGGACTTGGCCTACGAGCAGTACTTC.

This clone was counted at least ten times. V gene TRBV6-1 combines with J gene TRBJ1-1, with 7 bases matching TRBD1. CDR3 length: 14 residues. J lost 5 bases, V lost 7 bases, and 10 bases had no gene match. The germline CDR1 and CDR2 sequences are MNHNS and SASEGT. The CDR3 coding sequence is TGTGCCAGCAAAGGACAGGTAACGGGTACTGAAGCTTTCTTT. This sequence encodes CASKGQVTGTEAFF.

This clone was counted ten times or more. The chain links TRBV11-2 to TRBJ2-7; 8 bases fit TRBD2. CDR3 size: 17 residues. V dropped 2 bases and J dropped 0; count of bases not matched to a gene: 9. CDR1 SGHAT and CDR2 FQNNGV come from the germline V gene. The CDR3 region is CASSLRVLAAISYEQYF. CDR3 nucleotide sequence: TGTGCCAGCAGCTTAAGGGTACTAGCGGCGATCTCCTACGAGCAGTACTTC.

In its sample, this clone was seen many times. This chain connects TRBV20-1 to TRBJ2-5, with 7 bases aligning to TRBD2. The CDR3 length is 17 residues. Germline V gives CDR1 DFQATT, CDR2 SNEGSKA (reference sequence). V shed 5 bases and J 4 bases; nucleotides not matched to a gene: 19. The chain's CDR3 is CSAPPPLAATPIETQYF. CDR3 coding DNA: TGCAGTGCTCCCCCGCCCCTAGCGGCGACCCCAATAGAGACCCAGTACTTC.

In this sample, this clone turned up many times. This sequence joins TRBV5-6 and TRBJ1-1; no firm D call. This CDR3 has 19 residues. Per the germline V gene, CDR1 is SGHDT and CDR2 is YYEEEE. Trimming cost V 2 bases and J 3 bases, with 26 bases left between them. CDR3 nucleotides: TGTGCCAGCAGCTTTTCTATTGGCGTTGCGGTTGAGCTTGACACTGAAGCTTTCTTT. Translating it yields CASSFSIGVAVELDTEAFF.

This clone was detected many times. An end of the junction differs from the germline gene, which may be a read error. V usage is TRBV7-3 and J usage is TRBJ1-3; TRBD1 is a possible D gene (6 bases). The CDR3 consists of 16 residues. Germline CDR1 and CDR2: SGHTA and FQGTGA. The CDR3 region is CASSVTGTTSGNTIYF. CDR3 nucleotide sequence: TGTGCCAGCAGCGTAACCGGGACAACCTCTGGAAACACCATATATTTT.